What follows are 19 T cell receptor beta chains derived from one specimen sequenced in a study of tumor-infiltrating lymphocytes in primary liver carcinoma. The approximately 17-32 mg bulk tissue piece was not sorted before simultaneous RNA and DNA extraction. A primer in the constant region served to generate TCR beta cDNA from approximately 500 ng of total RNA. What produced the TCR beta libraries was three nested multiplex PCR rounds using slightly modified ARM-PCR. Each of the first two PCR rounds ran around 10 cycles with TRBV1-TRBV30 forward and C-beta reverse primers. TCRdb recomputed calls from the multiplex PCR reads with MiXCR, one row per CDR3 protein. The sample holds 90,000 to 150,000 distinct CDR3 sequences, 55% to 70% seen once. Material: tumor-adjacent normal liver tissue. Every receptor here comes from a woman aged 55-69 years with primary liver carcinoma and hepatitis B virus infection.

The sample holds many counts of this clonotype. V is TRBV11-2 and J is TRBJ1-1, with a weak D call TRBD1 (5 bases). The germline V and J ends were trimmed by 5 bases and 9 bases, with 22 bases remaining between them. Germline CDR1 and CDR2: SGHAT and FQNNGV. The CDR3 loop spans 15 amino acids. In DNA form, the CDR3 reads TGTGCCAGCAGCACCGAAACCGGGACGGTACTTAAAGCTTTCTTT. Translation gives CASSTETGTVLKAFF.

As concerns this clonotype: This may be a read error: a much more frequent sequence differs by one nucleotide. The J gene is TRBJ2-7, the V gene TRBV5-1; either TRBD1 or TRBD2 may supply D (5 bases each). Germline V CDR1 and CDR2: SGHRS, YFSETQ. This CDR3 spans 14 amino acids. CDR3 bases: TGCGCCATCAGCAAGGGACCCGGAACCTACGAGCAGTACTTC. Translating gives CAISKGPGTYEQYF.

About this clonotype itself: It may be a read error: a sequence one base away is much more abundant. The rearrangement links TRBV30 to TRBJ1-1; TRBD1 might be the D (5 bases). With 2 bases removed from V and 5 bases from J, the gap between germline ends came to 15 bases. Per germline, CDR1 GTSNPN and CDR2 SVGIG (reference sequence). The length of the CDR3 is 14 residues. CDR3 bases: TGTGCCTGGAGTATAGGGGTACCGGGGACTGAAGCTTTCTTT. Its translation is CAWSIGVPGTEAFF.

This clonotype was recorded many times. V is TRBV2 and J is TRBJ1-5, with 8 bases lining up with TRBD1. The trim removed 3 bases at V and 6 bases at J, leaving 4 bases unmatched. CDR3 size: 14 residues. Per germline, CDR1 SNHLY and CDR2 FYNNEI. The CDR3 DNA is TGTGCCAGCAGTGACTTGACAGGGGCTCAGCCCCAGCATTTT. Protein: CASSDLTGAQPQHF. The variable domain in full, with the rest retrieved from reference TRBV2 and TRBJ1-5, is EPEVTQTPSHQVTQMGQEVILRCVPISNHLYFYWYRQILGQKVEFLVSFYNNEISEKSEIFDDQFSVERPDGSNFTLKIRSTKLEDSAMYFCASSDLTGAQPQHFGDGTRLSIL.

This chain links TRBV7-9 with TRBJ2-1; 12 nucleotides match TRBD2. With 9 bases clipped from V and 5 bases from J, the junction kept 14 bases outside the gene matches. CDR1 and CDR2 (germline): SEHNR, FQNEAQ (reference sequence). The CDR3 covers 17 residues. The CDR3, as DNA: TGTGCCAGTAGCCCGACGCTGGCTAGCGGGAGGGACAATGAGCAGTTCTTC. This codes for CASSPTLASGRDNEQFF.

In the case of this clonotype: Likely a read error: the CDR3 ends without its conserved phenylalanine or tryptophan. The genes are TRBV11-2 and TRBJ2-3; 9 bases agree with TRBD2. Germline loops: CDR1 SGHAT, CDR2 FQNNGV. The CDR3 totals 14 residues. The CDR3 nucleotides read TGTGCCAGCAGACTCGGGACTAGCACAGATACACAGTATCTT. Translation gives CASRLGTSTDTQYL.

The rearrangement joins TRBV6-5 to TRBJ2-1, with D unclear. The CDR3 length is 17 residues. Germline values: CDR1 MNHEY, CDR2 SVGAGI. The ends were cut back, 8 bases at V and 3 bases at J, with 23 bases in the middle. CDR3 in amino acids: CASGPLVRTGRYNEQFF. The CDR3, as DNA: TGTGCCAGCGGGCCCCTGGTTCGAACGGGTCGCTACAATGAGCAGTTCTTC.

With regard to this clonotype: The CDR3 carries no conserved terminal phenylalanine or tryptophan, so it likely arises from a read error. The rearrangement uses TRBV25-1 and TRBJ2-1; tentatively, D is TRBD2 (6 bases). The germline V gene encodes CDR1 MGHDK and CDR2 SYGVNS. This CDR3 has 14 residues. V shed 6 bases and J shed 12 bases, with 21 bases lying between them. CDR3 nucleotides: TGTGCCAGCAGGTCAAGACGGGAGTCTAGTGGGCAGTTCATC. It encodes CASRSRRESSGQFI.

The table lists this clonotype with many counts. The chain has TRBV28 and TRBJ1-2, with D unclear. This CDR3 has 17 amino acids. The V end was cut by 5 bases, the J end by 5 bases, with 24 bases between. Germline V CDR1 and CDR2: MDHEN, SYDVKM. The CDR3 reads CASSTFGPQTPDYGYTF. For the CDR3, the DNA is TGTGCCAGCAGTACCTTCGGACCTCAAACGCCGGATTATGGCTACACCTTC.

Worth noting for this clonotype: A much more abundant neighbour one base away suggests this may be a read error. In this CDR3 the conserved last residue, phenylalanine or tryptophan, is missing, so a read error is likely. V usage is TRBV5-8 and J usage is TRBJ1-2; the match to TRBD1 covers 10 bases. Germline V gives CDR1 SGHTS, CDR2 YDEGEE. The CDR3 runs 17 residues. Losses at the gene ends were 5 bases for V and 3 bases for J; bases not matched to a gene: 13. The CDR3 DNA sequence: TGTGCCAGCAGACCTGGCCCGGGACAGGGGATGGACTATGGCTACACCATC. This sequence encodes CASRPGPGQGMDYGYTI.

A remark on this clonotype: One end of the junction varies from germline; a read error may be responsible. V gene TRBV28 combines with J gene TRBJ2-1; 9 bases line up with TRBD1. The CDR3 runs 16 residues. Germline V gives CDR1 MDHEN, CDR2 SYDVKM. Written as DNA, the CDR3 is TGTGCCAGAAGTTTAATCCCCGGGACAGGGATGAATGAGCAGTTCTTC. Translated: CARSLIPGTGMNEQFF.

Details on this clonotype: A much more abundant neighbour one base away suggests this may be a read error. The genes are TRBV5-1 and TRBJ2-1; D gene ambiguous. V was trimmed by 3 bases and J by 13 bases, leaving 17 bases between them. There are 13 residues in the CDR3. Germline loops: CDR1 SGHRS, CDR2 YFSETQ. The CDR3 protein is CASSYERVAEQFF. CDR3 bases: TGCGCCAGCAGCTATGAAAGAGTGGCGGAACAGTTCTTC.

The chain links TRBV29-1 to TRBJ1-2; TRBD1 is a possible D gene (6 bases). The CDR3 consists of 12 residues. Trimming removed 7 bases from V and 10 bases from J, with 19 bases in between. The V gene's germline CDR1 is SQVTM and CDR2 ANQGSEA. CDR3 sequence reads: CSGAQGHHDYTF. The CDR3, as DNA: TGCAGCGGCGCCCAGGGACATCATGACTACACCTTC.

As for this clonotype: The germline gene is not matched at one end of the junction; a read error may be the cause. V usage is TRBV6-6 and J usage is TRBJ1-1, with a weak D call TRBD1 (5 bases). The CDR3 extends over 13 amino acids. Germline V gene data show CDR1 as MNHNY and CDR2 as SVGAGI (reference sequence). In DNA form, the CDR3 reads TGTGCCAGCAGTTACGGGGGTAGCAGTGAAGCTTTCTTC. This encodes CASSYGGSSEAFF.

The rearrangement links TRBV11-2 to TRBJ2-5, with a tentative D call TRBD2 (6 bases). V dropped 5 bases and J dropped 13 bases, with 26 bases sitting between them. The CDR3 consists of 15 residues. CDR1 is SGHAT, CDR2 FQNNGV, per germline. The CDR3 protein is CASSLGVSGSYKLYF. The CDR3 DNA follows: TGTGCCAGCAGCCTAGGAGTTAGCGGTTCCTACAAGCTGTACTTC. Drawing the rest from reference TRBV11-2 and TRBJ2-5, the complete variable domain is EAGVAQSPRYKIIEKRQSVAFWCNPISGHATLYWYQQILGQGPKLLIQFQNNGVVDDSQLPKDRFSAERLKGVDSTLKIQPAKLEDSAVYLCASSLGVSGSYKLYFGPGTRLLVL.

This clonotype was counted ten times or more. V gene TRBV5-1 combines with J gene TRBJ2-2; D is unclear. CDR1 SGHRS and CDR2 YFSETQ come from the germline V gene. The V end was cut by 3 bases, the J end by 1 base, with 7 bases between. The CDR3 covers 14 residues. CDR3 sequence (DNA): TGCGCCAGCAGCTCGACATGGAACACCGGGGAGCTGTTTTTT. This gives the protein CASSSTWNTGELFF.

A remark on this clonotype: The germline gene is not matched at one end of the junction; a read error may be the cause. The chain couples TRBV28 to TRBJ2-7; the D call may be TRBD1 or TRBD2 (5 bases each). CDR3 size: 13 residues. Germline V gives CDR1 MDHEN, CDR2 SYDVKM. The CDR3 spells CASSLRGPYKQYF. In nucleotides, the CDR3 is TGTGCCAGCAGTTTACGGGGACCCTACAAGCAGTACTTC.

On this clonotype: A read error may produce the germline difference seen at one junction end. The gene calls are TRBV11-2 and TRBJ2-1, with D tentatively TRBD1 or TRBD2 (5 bases each). CDR1 SGHAT and CDR2 FQNNGV come from the germline V gene. This CDR3 is 15 amino acids long. The CDR3 reads CASSRLTSGHNEQFF. As DNA, the CDR3 is TGCGCCAGCAGCCGACTAACGTCGGGACACAATGAGCAGTTCTTC.

To note about this clonotype: One end of the junction fails to match germline, which may point to a read error. The CDR3 loop reads CASSQPTTGLASNKQFF. CDR3 bases: TGTGCCAGCAGCCAACCGACCACGGGACTAGCGAGCAATAAGCAGTTCTTC. The chain carries TRBV4-2 and TRBJ2-1, with 10 bases that match TRBD2. CDR3 length: 17 amino acids. Germline CDR1 reads LGHNA; CDR2 reads YNFKEQ.